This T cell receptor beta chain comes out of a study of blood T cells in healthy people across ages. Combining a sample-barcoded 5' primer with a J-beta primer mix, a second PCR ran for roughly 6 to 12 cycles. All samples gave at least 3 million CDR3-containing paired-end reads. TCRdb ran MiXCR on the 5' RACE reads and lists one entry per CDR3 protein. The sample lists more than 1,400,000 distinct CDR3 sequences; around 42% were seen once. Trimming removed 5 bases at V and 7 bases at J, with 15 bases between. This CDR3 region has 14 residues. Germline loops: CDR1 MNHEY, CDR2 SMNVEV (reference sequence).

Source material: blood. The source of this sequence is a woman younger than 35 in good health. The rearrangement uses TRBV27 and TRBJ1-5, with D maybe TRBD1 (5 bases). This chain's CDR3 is CASSVRGGEQPQHF. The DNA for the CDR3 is TGTGCCAGCAGTGTTAGGGGTGGGGAACAGCCCCAGCATTTT.